The 22 T cell receptor beta chains below all came from one sample that was sequenced in a study of CD8 T cells in Susac syndrome. RNA totalling roughly 0.5 to 1 ug underwent reverse transcription with random hexamers. TCRdb reanalysed the immunoSEQ multiplex PCR reads using MiXCR and keeps one entry per CDR3 protein. The sample has about 140,000 distinct CDR3 sequences; approximately 95% are singletons. Sequenced: CD8+ T cells from PBMCs. The receptor set was obtained from a human donor with Susac syndrome.

The chain uses TRBV7-9 and TRBJ2-2, with a weak D call TRBD2 (5 bases). V was pared by 7 bases and J by 3 bases, with 12 bases between. The CDR3 covers 14 residues. Per germline, CDR1 SEHNR and CDR2 FQNEAQ (reference sequence). The DNA of the CDR3 is TGTGCCAGCACCTCGCCGGGGTACACCGGGGAGCTGTTTTTT. Translation: CASTSPGYTGELFF.

This sequence joins TRBV28 and TRBJ2-7; the D gene is possibly TRBD2 (5 bases). The CDR3 runs to 14 residues. Deletions cut 7 bases from V and 2 bases from J, with 15 bases between. The V gene's germline CDR1 is MDHEN and CDR2 SYDVKM. The CDR3 is CASNPGVFTYEQYF. In nucleotides, the CDR3 is TGTGCCAGCAACCCCGGGGTCTTCACCTACGAGCAGTACTTC.

The chain uses TRBV6-5 and TRBJ1-2; D call uncertain. Trimming removed 0 bases from V and 4 bases from J, with 9 bases in between. Per germline, CDR1 MNHEY and CDR2 SVGAGI. This CDR3 is 14 amino acids long. The CDR3 sequence is CASSYSSGLYGYTF. CDR3 nucleotide sequence: TGTGCCAGCAGTTACTCGAGCGGCCTCTATGGCTACACCTTC.

The chain uses TRBV13 and TRBJ2-7; D is ambiguous. V was cut by 5 bases and J by 2 bases, with 7 bases left in between. The CDR3 covers 12 residues. Germline V lookup: CDR1 PRHDT, CDR2 FYEKMQ (reference sequence). CDR3 sequence (DNA): TGTGCCAGCAGCGGAGAGACCTACGAGCAGTACTTC. It is translated as CASSGETYEQYF. Drawing the rest from reference TRBV13 and TRBJ2-7, the complete variable domain is AAGVIQSPRHLIKEKRETATLKCYPIPRHDTVYWYQQGPGQDPQFLISFYEKMQSDKGSIPDRFSAQQFSDYHSELNMSSLELGDSALYFCASSGETYEQYFGPGTRLTVT.

The chain recombines TRBV7-9 with TRBJ2-7; maybe TRBD1 (6 bases). The CDR3 is 14 amino acids. The V end lost 5 bases, the J end lost 3 bases, and 14 bases lay between the germline ends. CDR1 and CDR2 from the germline V gene are SEHNR and FQNEAQ (reference sequence). CDR3 sequence reads: CASSPGTQNYEQYF. The CDR3 nucleotides are TGTGCCAGCAGCCCTGGGACACAGAACTACGAGCAGTACTTC. Full variable domain (rest looked up from reference TRBV7-9 and TRBJ2-7): DTGVSQNPRHKITKRGQNVTFRCDPISEHNRLYWYRQTLGQGPEFLTYFQNEAQLEKSRLLSDRFSAERPKGSFSTLEIQRTEQGDSAMYLCASSPGTQNYEQYFGPGTRLTVT.

The V gene is TRBV25-1, the J gene TRBJ2-7; D tentatively reads TRBD1 or TRBD2 (5 bases each). The germline CDR1 and CDR2 sequences are MGHDK and SYGVNS. V was trimmed by 1 base and J by 3 bases, leaving 19 bases between them. This CDR3 is built from 17 residues. CDR3 in DNA: TGTGCCAGCAGTGAATCATCCGGGGCCCTAGTCGGCTACGAGCAGTACTTC. Its translation is CASSESSGALVGYEQYF.

The CDR3 bases are TGTGCCAGCAGCTTAGGTCCAGAGGCTCAAGTCTATGATGGCTATGGCTACACCTTC. The encoded protein is CASSLGPEAQVYDGYGYTF. The V and J genes are TRBV7-6 and TRBJ1-2; D is uncertain. Germline V gene sequence: CDR1 SGHVS, CDR2 FNYEAQ. V was trimmed by 1 base and J by 4 bases, leaving 25 bases between them. This CDR3 contains 19 residues.

The chain has TRBV30 and TRBJ2-2, with 10 bases aligning to TRBD2. This CDR3 has 16 residues. The J segment lost 4 bases and the V segment lost 1 base, leaving 6 bases of the junction unmatched. Germline assignment: CDR1 GTSNPN and CDR2 SVGIG (reference sequence). CDR3 bases: TGTGCCTGGAGTGCGCATCTAGCGGGAGTCACCGGGGAGCTGTTTTTT. Encoded protein: CAWSAHLAGVTGELFF.

The genes are TRBV4-2 and TRBJ2-6, with TRBD1 as a possible D gene (6 bases). Germline V CDR1 and CDR2: LGHNA, YNFKEQ. The CDR3 spans 14 residues. Trimming removed 4 bases from V and 11 bases from J, with 15 bases in between. The CDR3 sequence: CASSPGRGGYVLTF. CDR3 DNA: TGTGCCAGCAGCCCCGGACGAGGGGGTTACGTCCTGACTTTC.

The chain links TRBV9 to TRBJ2-6; 7 nucleotides align to TRBD1. In germline, CDR1 is SGDLS, CDR2 YYNGEE. The ends lost 5 bases at V and 0 bases at J; junction bases unmatched: 14. This CDR3 is 19 amino acids long. The CDR3 region has the DNA TGTGCCAGCAGTGCCCCTAGACAGGGCCTCATCTCTGGGGCCAACGTCCTGACTTTC. Translated, it gives CASSAPRQGLISGANVLTF.

This chain joins TRBV15 and TRBJ1-1; D gene uncertain. Trimming left V 1 base short and J 8 bases short, with 8 bases between. The germline V gene has CDR1 LNHNV and CDR2 YYDKDF (reference sequence). The CDR3 totals 12 residues. DNA of the CDR3: TGTGCCACCAGCAGAGGCGACGTAGAAGCTTTCTTT. Translating gives CATSRGDVEAFF.

This clonotype came up once. This rearrangement joins TRBV19 to TRBJ2-3, with D unresolved. The CDR3 consists of 13 residues. CDR1 LNHDA and CDR2 SQIVND come from the germline V gene (reference sequence). CDR3 residues: CATEERSTDTQYF. CDR3 nucleotides: TGTGCGACCGAGGAGCGCAGCACAGATACGCAGTATTTT.

The chain couples TRBV20-1 to TRBJ1-1; D is unresolved. The germline CDR1 and CDR2 sequences are DFQATT and SNEGSKA (reference sequence). The length of the CDR3 is 11 residues. CDR3 coding DNA: TGCAGAGGGAGATCTAACACTGAAGCTTTCTTT. It specifies CRGRSNTEAFF.

The chain carries TRBV29-1 and TRBJ2-1; TRBD1 agrees at 9 bases. Germline V gives CDR1 SQVTM, CDR2 ANQGSEA. The CDR3 length is 13 residues. V was pared by 7 bases and J by 5 bases, with 6 bases of the junction left unmatched. The CDR3 coding sequence is TGCAGCGAGACAGGGGGAACGCACAATGAGCAGTTCTTC. This encodes CSETGGTHNEQFF.

V and J are TRBV29-1 and TRBJ1-1, with D uncertain. Trimming cost V 7 bases and J 7 bases, with 13 bases left between them. Germline values: CDR1 SQVTM, CDR2 ANQGSEA. This CDR3 region has 11 residues. The CDR3 nucleotides read TGCAGCGCCGGACCGACAAATGAAGCTTTCTTT. Encoded protein: CSAGPTNEAFF.

The chain has TRBV9 and TRBJ2-1; D may be TRBD1 (6 bases). The germline V and J ends were trimmed by 3 bases and 9 bases, with 7 bases remaining between them. This CDR3 region has 11 residues. Germline CDR1 reads SGDLS; CDR2 reads YYNGEE. For the CDR3, the DNA is TGTGCCAGCAGCGCACAGGGTGAGCAGTTCTTC. Encoded protein: CASSAQGEQFF.

The rearrangement joins TRBV10-3 to TRBJ2-7, with 9 positions matching TRBD1. Losses at the gene ends were 5 bases for V and 2 bases for J; bases not matched to a gene: 4. The germline CDR1 and CDR2 sequences are ENHRY and SYGVKD. There are 14 residues in the CDR3. The CDR3 DNA reads TGTGCCATCAGTCCGGGACAGGGAGCCTACGAGCAGTACTTC. Its translation: CAISPGQGAYEQYF.

This rearrangement joins TRBV20-1 to TRBJ1-2; no clear D. V gave up 3 bases and J gave up 13 bases, with 18 bases separating them. CDR1 is DFQATT, CDR2 SNEGSKA, per germline (reference sequence). The CDR3 spans 12 residues. The CDR3 DNA sequence: TGCAGTGCTAGTCCCAGCGCCGACACTGGCACCTTC. Its protein product is CSASPSADTGTF.

This sequence joins TRBV7-9 and TRBJ2-3, with no clear D. The CDR3 consists of 16 residues. Per the germline V gene, CDR1 is SEHNR and CDR2 is FQNEAQ (reference sequence). The ends were cut back, 4 bases at V and 2 bases at J, with 16 bases in the middle. As DNA, the CDR3 is TGTGCCAGCAGCTCGTTCTTGGGCGGAAACACAGATACGCAGTATTTT. Translation gives CASSSFLGGNTDTQYF. Variable domain in full (rest from reference TRBV7-9 and TRBJ2-3): DTGVSQNPRHKITKRGQNVTFRCDPISEHNRLYWYRQTLGQGPEFLTYFQNEAQLEKSRLLSDRFSAERPKGSFSTLEIQRTEQGDSAMYLCASSSFLGGNTDTQYFGPGTRLTVL.

The rearrangement joins TRBV19 to TRBJ1-1; D is uncertain. The CDR3 consists of 13 residues. Trimming pared 8 bases from V and 1 base from J, leaving 11 bases between. Germline V lookup: CDR1 LNHDA, CDR2 SQIVND (reference sequence). The CDR3 DNA reads TGTGCCAGTCCAGATGAAGGGAACACTGAAGCTTTCTTT. Amino acids: CASPDEGNTEAFF. The full variable domain, with the rest looked up from reference TRBV19 and TRBJ1-1, is DGGITQSPKYLFRKEGQNVTLSCEQNLNHDAMYWYRQDPGQGLRLIYYSQIVNDFQKGDIAEGYSVSREKKESFPLTVTSAQKNPTAFYLCASPDEGNTEAFFGQGTRLTVV.

This clonotype has a single count. The rearrangement uses TRBV27 and TRBJ2-7; tentatively, D is TRBD2 (6 bases). This CDR3 comprises 14 residues. From germline, CDR1 is MNHEY and CDR2 SMNVEV (reference sequence). Trimming shortened V by 8 bases and J by 5 bases, and 19 bases separated the two germline ends. The CDR3, as DNA: TGTGCCAGCGGATTCTTGCCGGGGGTCGACGAGCAGTACTTC. It yields the protein CASGFLPGVDEQYF.

The chain joins TRBV15 to TRBJ1-2, with 7 bases fitting TRBD1. The CDR3 has 13 residues. V shed 5 bases and J 8 bases; nucleotides not matched to a gene: 8. Germline V gives CDR1 LNHNV, CDR2 YYDKDF (reference sequence). CDR3 nucleotide sequence: TGTGCCACCAGCTTGGGACAGACAAAGGGCTACACCTTC. It specifies CATSLGQTKGYTF.